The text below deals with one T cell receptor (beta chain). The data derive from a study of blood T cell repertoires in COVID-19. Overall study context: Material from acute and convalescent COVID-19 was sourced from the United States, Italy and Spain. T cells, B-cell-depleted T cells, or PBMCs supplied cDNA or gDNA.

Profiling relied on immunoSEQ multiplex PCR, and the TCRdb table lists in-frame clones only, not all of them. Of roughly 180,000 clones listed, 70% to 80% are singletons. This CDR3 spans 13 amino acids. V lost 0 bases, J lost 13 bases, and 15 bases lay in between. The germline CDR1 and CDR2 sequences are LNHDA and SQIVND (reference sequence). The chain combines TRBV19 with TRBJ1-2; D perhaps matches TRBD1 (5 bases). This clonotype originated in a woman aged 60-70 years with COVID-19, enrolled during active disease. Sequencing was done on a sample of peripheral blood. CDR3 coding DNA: TGTGCCAGTAGTATAGATGCGGACGGGACTTGCACCTTC. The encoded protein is CASSIDADGTCTF. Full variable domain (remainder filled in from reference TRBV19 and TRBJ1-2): DGGITQSPKYLFRKEGQNVTLSCEQNLNHDAMYWYRQDPGQGLRLIYYSQIVNDFQKGDIAEGYSVSREKKESFPLTVTSAQKNPTAFYLCASSIDADGTCTFGSGTRLTVV.